The source of this TCR beta chain is a study of cytomegalovirus exposure and HLA in healthy donors (dated by TCRdb to about 2017). With regard to the full study: According to an earlier analysis of around 600 of the donors, some 180 million T cells yielded 117 million unique TCR beta sequences and about 300 Gb of sequence data. An early release that covered 500 to 800 HLA-typed donors contained approximately 290 gigabases of sequencing data and tens of millions of unique TCR sequences. Of the 350 to 450 genotyped donors, about 80% fell in the genetic ancestry cluster associated with self-reported Caucasian donors. The aim of the study was to test whether cataloging public T cell receptors could identify signatures of past pathogen exposure. The T cell repertoires of under 700 subjects were profiled by immunosequencing and related to cytomegalovirus serostatus. In addition to the first cohort of around 670 subjects, a separate validation cohort of some 120 different subjects was used. To predict cytomegalovirus infection status, the study brought together high-throughput TCR immunosequencing, statistical association of individual TCRs with disease status, and machine learning. A later analysis re-analyzed previously published TCR beta repertoires from 666 donors and added high-resolution HLA genotyping to study TCR occurrence patterns. Rather than drawing on any new phenotypic data, the later analysis identified candidate immune exposures from TCR beta sequences and the way those sequences occurred across donors. An earlier analysis of around 540 of the donors applied high-throughput TCR beta sequencing to assess whether each TCR beta V gene segment acted as functional or pseudogenic. Alongside the repertoire data, information on donor age, sex, ethnicity and CMV serostatus was compiled. Genome-wide SNP genotypes for about 55% of the 666 donors were used in a later genetic analysis, which treated that subset as a discovery cohort. All discovery cohort repertoires had been generated using a single sequencing platform. HLA typing included class I and class II loci at four-digit resolution. The number of donors typed differed by locus, with roughly 629-640 for A, B, C, DRB1 and DQB1, more than 500 for DQA1, 600 to 610 for DPA1, and some 450 for DPB1. Several DR-DQ haplotypes were treated as single units for association and clustering because of strong linkage in the cohort. Across approximately 420 genotyped donors of the cohort, an average of about 240,000 unique TCR beta nucleotide sequences per donor were sequenced, and approximately 17% of those sequences were non-productive. Beyond this particular receptor, the publication reports: According to a later genetic analysis, donors in an Asian-associated ancestry cluster had fewer N-insertions in productive TCRs than the roughly 670-donor mean. An earlier analysis of around 540 of the donors showed that most TCR beta V segments appeared in productive rearrangements either about 90% or about 30% of the time, which broadly matched IMGT annotations. A further reported finding was that TCR beta sequences accurately predicted the HLA-A and HLA-B alleles for most subjects in the first cohort. A cluster of highly shared sequence variants was judged likely to be a technical artifact of the sequencing pipeline. Linkage disequilibrium might explain the correlated functional status among segregating V segments, but an unknown experimental factor could not be ruled out. A total of 164 TCR beta chains were listed by the study as associated with cytomegalovirus. A later analysis reported that several top co-occurrence clusters appeared linked to parvovirus B19, influenza, CMV and Epstein-Barr virus. Cytomegalovirus status was reported to be diagnosed by the classifier with high specificity and sensitivity in both the original and validation cohorts. Some IMGT-functional V segments, including TRBV6-2 and TRBV6-3, could not be distinguished by the 87-base-pair reads and were therefore excluded. The authors suggested that the approach could potentially be extended to other disease states and immunological phenotypes. Because counts were too low, more than 15 rarely observed V segments, including chromosome 9 orphons, were left out of the earlier analysis of a few hundred of the donors. When HLA alleles, especially DR and DQ, strongly co-occurred, attributing TCR associations to individual alleles was difficult. Sequencing depth was assumed to be roughly uniform across donors in the presence/absence analyses, though that assumption may not hold. A later genetic analysis associated a missense DCLRE1C variant with V-gene and J-gene trimming of TCR beta chains, and an independent cohort replicated the association. Most TCR sequences were seen in very few donors, while some public TCRs were found in many individuals. Most CMV-associated TCR beta chains appeared to be HLA-restricted in a later analysis, and the HLA associations seemed to be driven largely by CMV exposure. In a later analysis, HLA-associated TCR beta chains were found to be more clonally expanded and to have lower generation probabilities than equally common non-associated chains. In a later analysis, the rate of TCR association differed among HLA loci, with DRB1 alleles having the most associated TCRs and HLA-C alleles having the fewest. This cohort had only TCR beta chains sequenced, and the lack of alpha or paired-chain data limited which features could be detected. In a later analysis, some 17,000 TCR beta sequences were associated with specific HLA alleles at a false discovery rate of 0.05. Three of the identified cytomegalovirus-associated TCR beta chains were confirmed in vitro to be specific for cytomegalovirus antigens. CMV serostatus was the only immune exposure information available for the cohort. HLA typing was unavailable for some donors at each locus, so association tests used only the typed subset.

The germline ends are 12 bases apart after V is trimmed by 0 bases and J by 1 base. CDR1 and CDR2, looked up from the germline V gene, are LGHNA and YSLEER. The CDR3 runs 16 residues from the cysteine to the phenylalanine. Kept here is only the CDR3 DNA, which spans 48 bases and is read in frame from base 1. The cohort comprised hundreds of healthy bone marrow donors. Cohort members were all nominally healthy when sampled, although unrecorded immune exposures were likely present. The donor was CMV seronegative and was included in the group of 352 seronegative cohort members. A peripheral blood sample was collected from each donor, and TCR beta sequencing was performed on peripheral blood mononuclear cells. Genomic DNA extraction from the blood cell samples was performed with the Qiagen DNeasy Blood Extraction Kit. This clone was seen only a few times. The specificity of this receptor is unknown. No qualities accompany the bases; no much larger clone lies one base away.

The library was obtained by the immunoSEQ multiplex PCR assay. For the multiplex PCR, a mixture combining 60 forward primers for TCR Vbeta segments and 13 reverse primers for TCR Jbeta segments was used. The CDR3 region of rearranged TCR beta genes was amplified from genomic DNA with a multiplex PCR assay. The amplified TCR beta libraries were sequenced on the Illumina HiSeq System as 87-base-pair reads. Under the source paper's analysis protocol: In a later analysis, tens of millions of unique TCR beta chains were counted across the 500 to 700 repertoires, and approximately 11 million of these chains were shared by at least two donors. A nearest-neighbor algorithm error-corrected the raw reads and collapsed the reads into unique sequences, merging closely related sequences to remove PCR and sequencing errors. V, D and J gene segments were assigned by aligning CDR3 sequences to IMGT reference sequences. For a sequence to be retained, at least a six-nucleotide match to both a V gene segment and a J gene segment was required. A rearrangement counted as productive if the CDR3 had no stop codons and remained in frame with V and J, and every other rearrangement counted as non-productive. Following IMGT convention, CDR3 was defined as the stretch from the second conserved V-encoded cysteine to the conserved J-encoded phenylalanine. The earlier analysis of about 610 of the donors excluded any sequence lacking an unambiguous match to a single V gene segment. In an earlier analysis of 587 of the donors, a V segment was called functional when productive rearrangements were above 56.7%, and segregating when the standard deviation between donors exceeded 5%. A statistical classification framework was developed to diagnose cytomegalovirus status using the catalog of TCR beta chain sequences. In a later analysis, V and J genes were assigned by comparing TCR nucleotide sequences against IMGT/GENE-DB human TR gene sequences. The TCRdist pipeline was used in a later analysis to assign CDR3 sequences and most-parsimonious VDJ recombination scenarios. A later analysis defined each TCR beta chain by its CDR3 amino acid sequence plus V-gene family, and excluded reads lacking a unique V-gene family. In a later analysis, approximately 590 highly shared, low-generation-probability nucleotide sequences were removed to address suspected cross-contamination and a sequencing artifact. For each public chain, a later analysis derived a clonal expansion index from normalized ranks of inferred template counts within each repertoire. A later analysis computed generation probabilities with a VDJ recombination model fitted to out-of-frame rearrangements, and checked the results against IGoR. In a later analysis, TCR-TCR, TCR-HLA and TCR-CMV co-occurrence was scored with hypergeometric tests, and a repertoire-size bias correction was applied to TCR pairs. A later analysis estimated false discovery rates by permuting HLA or CMV assignments 20 times. In a later analysis, co-occurring TCRs were grouped using DBSCAN, with TCRdist sequence similarity added in when clustering inside HLA-allele-positive subsets. For co-occurrence clustering, repertoires with fewer than 30,000 or more than 120,000 public chains were excluded, along with about five repertoires with anomalous nucleotide sharing. TCRdb mirrors the immuneACCESS table, restricted to in-frame sequences. Some clones are absent from its copies; in checked studies, under half trace to an unresolved V gene, and the reason for the others is unknown. V, J and clone size are those of that table, while D and trimming were read from the DNA. The sample table contains 200,000 or so clones; only one count was recorded for over 75% of them. 1.5% to 2% of the sample lies in the top ten.

The sequence joins TRBV4-3 to TRBJ1-2; no D gene call is confident. This receptor was identified in a young man in good health and CMV-seronegative. Sequenced: PBMCs. Read as DNA, the sequence is TGCGCCAGCAGCCAAGATACGGGGTGGGGTAACTATGGCTACACCTTC. It is translated as CASSQDTGWGNYGYTF.